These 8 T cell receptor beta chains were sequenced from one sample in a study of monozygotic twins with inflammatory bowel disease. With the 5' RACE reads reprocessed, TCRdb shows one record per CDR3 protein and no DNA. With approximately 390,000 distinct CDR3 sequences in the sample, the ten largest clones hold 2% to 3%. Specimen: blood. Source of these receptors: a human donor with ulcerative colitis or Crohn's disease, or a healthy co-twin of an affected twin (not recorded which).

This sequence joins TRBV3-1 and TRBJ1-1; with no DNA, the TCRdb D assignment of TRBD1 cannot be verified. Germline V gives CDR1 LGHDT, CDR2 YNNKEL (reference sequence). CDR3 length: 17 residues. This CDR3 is CASSQESSGTGNTEAFF.

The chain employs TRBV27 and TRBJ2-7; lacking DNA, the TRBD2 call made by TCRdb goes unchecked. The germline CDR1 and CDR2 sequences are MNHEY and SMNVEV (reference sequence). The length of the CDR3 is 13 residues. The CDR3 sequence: CASSPARDYEQYF.

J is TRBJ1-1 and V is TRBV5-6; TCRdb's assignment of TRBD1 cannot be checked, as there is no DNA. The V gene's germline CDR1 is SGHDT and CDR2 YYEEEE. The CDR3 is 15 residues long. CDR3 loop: CASSFGDRVMGEAFF.

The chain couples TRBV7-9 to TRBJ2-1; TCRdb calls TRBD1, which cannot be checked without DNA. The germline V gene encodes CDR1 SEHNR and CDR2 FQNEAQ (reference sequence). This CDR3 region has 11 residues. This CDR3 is CASSSGTPWFF.

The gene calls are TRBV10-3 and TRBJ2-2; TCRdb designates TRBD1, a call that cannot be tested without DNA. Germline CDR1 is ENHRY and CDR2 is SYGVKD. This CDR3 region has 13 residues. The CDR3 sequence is CATALGGTGELFF.

CDR3 sequence: CASSQKSTGELFF. The rearrangement links TRBV16 to TRBJ2-2. CDR1 is KGHSY and CDR2 is FQNENV in the germline V gene. The CDR3 is 13 amino acids.

The CDR3 sequence: CASSPTGTTNTGELFF. This chain joins TRBV18 and TRBJ2-2. The CDR3 is 16 residues long. Germline V gives CDR1 KGHSH, CDR2 LQKENI.

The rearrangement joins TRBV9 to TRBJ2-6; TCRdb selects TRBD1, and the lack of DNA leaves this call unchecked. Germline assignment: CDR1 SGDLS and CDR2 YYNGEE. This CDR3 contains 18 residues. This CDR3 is CASSPVPGQGSGANVLTF.